Listed here are 26 T cell receptor beta chains from one sample, sequenced in a study of molecular identifiers for immune sequencing clone quantification. Using its own MiXCR run on the PCR reads, TCRdb lists one record per CDR3 protein. The sample lists 45,000 to 55,000 distinct CDR3 sequences, 36% occurring once. The sample consisted of naive CD8+ T cells from blood, with Jurkat cell RNA spiked in. As for subset: FACS-sorted CD8+CD4-CCR7+CD45RA+ naive T cells. The source is a human donor in good health. Some libraries in this study had Jurkat cell RNA spiked in.

This clonotype was picked up many times. The chain uses TRBV11-2 and TRBJ2-7; D gene uncertain. The CDR3 is made up of 12 amino acids. With 1 base removed from V and 7 bases from J, the gap between germline ends came to 8 bases. Germline V CDR1 and CDR2: SGHAT, FQNNGV. The CDR3, as DNA: TGTGCCAGCAGCTTAGGTCTTGGGGAGCAGTACTTC. This gives the protein CASSLGLGEQYF.

This chain links TRBV13 with TRBJ2-7; perhaps TRBD2 as D (6 bases). V was pared by 0 bases and J by 4 bases, with 13 bases between. The CDR3 extends over 15 amino acids. CDR1 and CDR2 from the germline V gene are PRHDT and FYEKMQ (reference sequence). This chain's CDR3 is CASSLGGSIRYEQYF. Here the CDR3 DNA reads TGTGCCAGCAGCTTAGGCGGGAGTATCCGGTACGAGCAGTACTTC.

In its sample, this clonotype was seen many times. The rearrangement links TRBV28 to TRBJ2-7; 8 bases are shared with TRBD2. Trimming took 4 bases from V and 5 from J; bases not matched to a gene: 7. Per the germline V gene, CDR1 is MDHEN and CDR2 is SYDVKM. The CDR3 sequence is 14 residues long. The CDR3 reads CASSSRTSTHEQYF. As DNA, the CDR3 is TGTGCCAGCAGTTCCCGGACTAGCACCCACGAGCAGTACTTC.

Details on this clonotype: This may come from a read error, since a much larger clone is one base off. The gene calls are TRBV28 and TRBJ2-3; 12 bases are shared with TRBD2. With V trimmed by 6 bases and J by 9 bases, 16 bases remained unmatched. Germline CDR1 reads MDHEN; CDR2 reads SYDVKM. This CDR3 comprises 17 residues. CDR3 sequence: CASRRTGLAGFKETQYF. The CDR3 region has the DNA TGTGCCAGCAGAAGAACCGGACTAGCGGGATTCAAAGAAACGCAGTATTTT.

V and J are TRBV6-5 and TRBJ2-7; no firm D call. This CDR3 is built from 11 residues. CDR1 is MNHEY, CDR2 SVGAGI, per germline. Trimming cost V 2 bases and J 6 bases, with 5 bases left between them. This CDR3 reads CASSYPPEQYF. The CDR3, as DNA: TGTGCCAGCAGTTACCCGCCCGAGCAGTACTTC.

A few counts support this clonotype. V usage is TRBV28 and J usage is TRBJ2-5; 14 bases map to TRBD2. Per germline, CDR1 MDHEN and CDR2 SYDVKM. This CDR3 contains 18 residues. Trimming took 4 bases from V and 5 from J; bases not matched to a gene: 12. CDR3 sequence reads: CASSSPGLAGEGGETQYF. DNA for the CDR3: TGTGCCAGCAGTTCCCCGGGACTAGCGGGAGAAGGAGGGGAGACCCAGTACTTC.

Turning to this clonotype: One base away lies a much larger clone, so this may be a sequencing read error. The rearrangement uses TRBV20-1 and TRBJ2-3; 7 nucleotides align to TRBD1. CDR1 and CDR2 (germline): DFQATT, SNEGSKA (reference sequence). Trimming at V came to 1 base and at J to 1 base, leaving 8 bases not matched to a gene. The CDR3 has 16 amino acids. This CDR3 reads CSARAHRGSGTDTQYF. In DNA, the CDR3 is TGCAGTGCTAGAGCCCACAGGGGTAGTGGCACAGATACGCAGTATTTT.

The chain uses TRBV18 and TRBJ1-5, with TRBD1 identical over 10 bases. The junction had 10 bases not matched to a gene; V was cut back by 4 bases and J by 4 bases. CDR1 is KGHSH and CDR2 is LQKENI in the germline V gene. There are 17 residues in the CDR3. The CDR3: CASSRTPGQGINQPQHF. The CDR3 DNA sequence: TGTGCCAGCTCACGGACGCCGGGACAGGGGATTAATCAGCCCCAGCATTTT.

The rearrangement joins TRBV3-1 to TRBJ2-5; 8 bases agree with TRBD2. In germline, CDR1 is LGHDT, CDR2 YNNKEL (reference sequence). The CDR3 has 16 residues. V shed 1 base and J 4 bases; nucleotides not matched to a gene: 8. The CDR3 region is CASSQVSGTRLETQYF. The CDR3, as DNA: TGTGCCAGCAGCCAAGTTTCCGGGACTAGGTTAGAGACCCAGTACTTC.

About this clonotype: No conserved phenylalanine or tryptophan is present at the end of the CDR3, so a read error is the likely explanation. This sequence joins TRBV23-1 and TRBJ2-3; D is undetermined. TRBV23-1 is marked as an open reading frame, function uncertain. The length of the CDR3 is 13 residues. Deletions cut 6 bases from V and 2 bases from J, with 9 bases between. The CDR3: CASSRIPTDTQYY. For the CDR3, the DNA is TGCGCCAGCAGCCGAATACCCACAGATACGCAGTATTAT.

The chain uses TRBV14 and TRBJ1-6; D is ambiguous. V dropped 0 bases and J dropped 6 bases, with 18 bases sitting between them. CDR3 size: 18 residues. CDR1 is SGHDN and CDR2 is FVKESK in the germline V gene. The CDR3 sequence is CASSQDRGSEVFNSPLHF. The CDR3 coding sequence is TGTGCCAGCAGCCAAGACCGCGGTAGTGAAGTTTTTAATTCACCCCTCCACTTT.

This clonotype has a count of ten or more. This rearrangement joins TRBV28 to TRBJ2-1; maybe TRBD1 (6 bases). V was clipped by 5 bases and J by 8 bases, with 7 bases between them. The germline V gene has CDR1 MDHEN and CDR2 SYDVKM. CDR3 length: 11 residues. The CDR3 is CASSQGYEQFF. CDR3 DNA: TGTGCCAGCAGTCAGGGGTATGAGCAGTTCTTC.

Of note for this clonotype: The CDR3 end shows no conserved phenylalanine or tryptophan, and so a read error is likely. The chain carries TRBV3-1 and TRBJ1-6, with 10 bases fitting TRBD1. Per germline, CDR1 LGHDT and CDR2 YNNKEL (reference sequence). V trimming: 4 bases; J trimming: 7 bases; junction bases outside the gene matches: 4. This CDR3 comprises 15 residues. The CDR3 region has the DNA TGTGCCAGCAGCCGACCGGGACAGGGGAATTCACCCCTCCACTAT. Protein: CASSRPGQGNSPLHY.

This clonotype was seen a single time. Just one base apart from a much larger clone, this may be a read error. This chain joins TRBV25-1 and TRBJ2-7; D is unclear. Trimming left V 5 bases short and J 7 bases short, with 24 bases between. The CDR3 sequence is 16 residues long. CDR1 MGHDK and CDR2 SYGVNS come from the germline V gene. CDR3 loop: CASSSPTMLVGEEQYF. The CDR3, as DNA: TGTGCCAGCAGTTCCCCGACCATGCTAGTAGGAGAAGAGCAGTACTTC.

A word on this clonotype: At one of its ends the junction is not consistent with the germline gene, which may arise from a read error. CDR3 DNA sequence: TGTGCCAGCAGTTTACTAGGTCCACCTTCTAGTCCGACCGGTTTAGGAGATACGCTGTATTTT. This encodes CASSLLGPPSSPTGLGDTLYF. This rearrangement joins TRBV6-6 to TRBJ2-3; D possibly corresponds to TRBD2 (5 bases). Germline CDR1 MNHNY, CDR2 SVGAGI (reference sequence). The CDR3 sequence is 21 residues long.

This rearrangement joins TRBV27 to TRBJ1-6; the D is unclear. The CDR3 totals 16 residues. V was shortened by 5 bases and J by 2 bases, with 13 bases between the two germline ends. Germline V gene sequence: CDR1 MNHEY, CDR2 SMNVEV (reference sequence). CDR3 sequence reads: CASSIRPTPYNSPLHF. CDR3 coding DNA: TGTGCCAGCAGTATCAGGCCTACACCCTATAATTCACCCCTCCACTTT.

J is TRBJ1-1 and V is TRBV12-3 or TRBV12-4; D gene uncertain. CDR3 length: 11 residues. V was clipped by 2 bases and J by 8 bases, with 6 bases between them. CDR3 DNA: TGTGCCAGCAGTTTAATGGGGGAAGCTTTCTTT. Translated, it gives CASSLMGEAFF.

V and J are TRBV7-9 and TRBJ2-7; 7 nucleotides match TRBD1. The V gene end was trimmed by 5 bases and the J gene end by 3 bases; junction bases not matched to a gene: 13. Germline CDR1 and CDR2: SEHNR and FQNEAQ (reference sequence). This CDR3 region has 16 residues. CDR3 nucleotide sequence: TGTGCCAGCAGCGAACCGCGAAAGGGGGCGGACTACGAGCAGTACTTC. Translating it yields CASSEPRKGADYEQYF.

The table lists this clonotype with many counts. The chain combines TRBV12-3 or TRBV12-4 with TRBJ2-2; TRBD1 might be the D (5 bases). The CDR3 sequence is 18 residues long. Trimming shortened V by 3 bases and J by 2 bases, and 19 bases separated the two germline ends. This CDR3 reads CASSFFPRPDRNTGELFF. CDR3 nucleotides: TGTGCCAGCAGTTTTTTCCCTAGGCCCGACAGAAACACCGGGGAGCTGTTTTTT.

This clonotype appeared many times. This chain joins TRBV9 and TRBJ2-7; tentative D call: TRBD1 (5 bases). The V and J ends lost 3 bases and 6 bases respectively, with 7 bases between them. The CDR3 consists of 11 residues. Germline CDR1 and CDR2: SGDLS and YYNGEE. The CDR3 DNA sequence: TGTGCCAGCAGCGGGGGCTCCGAGCAGTACTTC. Protein: CASSGGSEQYF.

J is TRBJ2-7 and V is TRBV5-4; 7 bases are shared with TRBD2. V shed 7 bases, J shed 4 bases, and the junction held 8 bases outside the gene matches. Germline CDR1 SGHNT, CDR2 YYREEE (reference sequence). The CDR3 is made up of 13 amino acids. CDR3 in amino acids: CASHSSGGYEQYF. CDR3 nucleotides: TGTGCCAGCCATTCTAGCGGAGGATACGAGCAGTACTTC.

In this sample, this clonotype turned up many times. The rearrangement joins TRBV7-9 to TRBJ2-7; 7 bases fit TRBD1. The CDR3 consists of 14 residues. Trimming took 6 bases from V and 2 from J; bases not matched to a gene: 7. Germline CDR1 SEHNR, CDR2 FQNEAQ (reference sequence). DNA for the CDR3: TGTGCCAGCAGTTCGGGACAGTTAACCTACGAGCAGTACTTC. As protein: CASSSGQLTYEQYF.

This chain joins TRBV27 and TRBJ2-7, with 10 bases aligning to TRBD2. Germline V gene data show CDR1 as MNHEY and CDR2 as SMNVEV (reference sequence). After removal of 3 bases from V and 5 bases from J, the junction contained 4 bases not matched to a gene. The CDR3 is made up of 14 amino acids. The CDR3 region is CASSFIGTSDEQYF. CDR3 DNA: TGTGCCAGCAGTTTCATCGGGACTAGCGACGAGCAGTACTTC.

The V call is TRBV28, the J call TRBJ2-7; TRBD1 might be the D (6 bases). The CDR3 spans 15 residues. The V end was cut by 5 bases, the J end by 6 bases, with 20 bases between. Germline V gene sequence: CDR1 MDHEN, CDR2 SYDVKM. The CDR3 DNA reads TGTGCCAGCAGTCCGAGACAGGATAGGGGTTCCGAGCAGTACTTC. It specifies CASSPRQDRGSEQYF.

Comment on this clonotype: This may be a read error, as it is one base from a much larger clone. This chain joins TRBV25-1 and TRBJ2-5, with D perhaps TRBD1 or TRBD2 (6 bases each). Trimming left V 0 bases short and J 5 bases short, with 19 bases between. The CDR3 extends over 17 amino acids. Germline V gene data show CDR1 as MGHDK and CDR2 as SYGVNS. The CDR3 reads CASSEYVRGASTETQYF. The CDR3 nucleotides are TGTGCCAGCAGTGAATATGTTAGGGGGGCATCTACGGAGACCCAGTACTTC.

On this clonotype itself: A much larger clone is a single base away; this may be a read error. The chain has TRBV7-9 and TRBJ2-3; the D is unclear. CDR1 is SEHNR, CDR2 FQNEAQ, per germline (reference sequence). The CDR3 consists of 14 residues. The DNA of the CDR3 is TGTGCCAGCAGCTTAGTTCGGGCATCAGATTCGCAGTATTTT. The encoded protein is CASSLVRASDSQYF.